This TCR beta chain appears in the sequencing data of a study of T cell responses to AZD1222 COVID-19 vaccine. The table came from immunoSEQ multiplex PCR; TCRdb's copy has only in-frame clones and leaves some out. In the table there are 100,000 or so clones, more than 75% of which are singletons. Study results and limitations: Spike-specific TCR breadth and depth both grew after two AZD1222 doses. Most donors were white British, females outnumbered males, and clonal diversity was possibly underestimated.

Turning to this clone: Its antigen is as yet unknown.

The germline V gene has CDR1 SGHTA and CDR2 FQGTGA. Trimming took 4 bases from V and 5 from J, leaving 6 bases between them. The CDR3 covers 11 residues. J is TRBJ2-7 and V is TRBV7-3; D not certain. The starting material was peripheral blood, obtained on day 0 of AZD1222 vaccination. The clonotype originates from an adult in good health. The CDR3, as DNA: TGTGCCAGCAGCTCACATGACGAGCAGTACTTC. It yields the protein CASSSHDEQYF.